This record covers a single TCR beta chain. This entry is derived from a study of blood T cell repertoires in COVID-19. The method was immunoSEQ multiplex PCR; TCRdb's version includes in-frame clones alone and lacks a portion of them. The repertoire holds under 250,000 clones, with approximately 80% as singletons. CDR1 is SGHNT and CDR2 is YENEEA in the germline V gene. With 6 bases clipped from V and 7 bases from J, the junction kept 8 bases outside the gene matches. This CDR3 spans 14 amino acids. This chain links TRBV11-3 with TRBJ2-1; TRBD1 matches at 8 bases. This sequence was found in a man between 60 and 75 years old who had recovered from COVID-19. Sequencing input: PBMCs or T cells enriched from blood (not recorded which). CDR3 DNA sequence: TGTGCCAGCAGTCCCGGGACAGGTATGAATGAGCAGTTCTTC. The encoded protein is CASSPGTGMNEQFF.